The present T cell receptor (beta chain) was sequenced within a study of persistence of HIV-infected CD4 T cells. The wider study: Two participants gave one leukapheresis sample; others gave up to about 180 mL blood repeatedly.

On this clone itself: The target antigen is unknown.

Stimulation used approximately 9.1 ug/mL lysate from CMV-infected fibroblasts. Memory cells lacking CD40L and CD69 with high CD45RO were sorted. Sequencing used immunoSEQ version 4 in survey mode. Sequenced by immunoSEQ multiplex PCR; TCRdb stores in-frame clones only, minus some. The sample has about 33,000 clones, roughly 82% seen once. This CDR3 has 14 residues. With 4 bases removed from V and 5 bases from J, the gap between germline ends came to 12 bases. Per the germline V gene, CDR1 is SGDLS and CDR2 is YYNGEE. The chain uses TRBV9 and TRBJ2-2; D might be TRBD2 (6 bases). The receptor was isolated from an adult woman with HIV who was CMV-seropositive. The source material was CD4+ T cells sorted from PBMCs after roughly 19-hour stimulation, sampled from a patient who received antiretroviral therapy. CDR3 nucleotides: TGTGCCAGCAGCACCCTTGCGGGGACCGGGGAGCTGTTTTTT. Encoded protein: CASSTLAGTGELFF.